This entry is about one T cell receptor (beta chain). Its antigen is still unknown. Germline assignment: CDR1 SGHVS and CDR2 FQNEAQ. The junction had 13 bases not matched to a gene; V was cut back by 5 bases and J by 5 bases. This CDR3 is 16 amino acids long. The data were taken from a study of cytomegalovirus exposure and HLA in healthy donors. General study results and limits: Within a later analysis, the majority of CMV-associated TCR beta chains appeared HLA-restricted. Presence/absence analyses took donor sequencing depth as roughly uniform. It was 160 or so TCR beta chains that were listed as cytomegalovirus-associated. Researchers left out some V segments, among them TRBV6-2 and TRBV6-3, as indistinguishable.

It was with 60 Vbeta and 13 Jbeta primers that the PCR ran. Sequenced by immunoSEQ multiplex PCR; TCRdb stores in-frame clones only, minus some. In the table there are some 130,000 clones, around four fifths of which are singletons. The rearrangement uses TRBV7-8 and TRBJ1-2, with TRBD1 matching 8 bases. The sequencing input was PBMCs. The clonotype was recovered from a male donor in good health and CMV-seronegative. CDR3 protein: CASSQDRAPLLYGYTF. CDR3 DNA sequence: TGTGCCAGCAGCCAGGACAGGGCCCCTTTACTTTATGGCTACACCTTC.